The T cell receptor (beta chain) described here comes from a study of monozygotic twins with inflammatory bowel disease. General study points: Healthy twins shared more clonotypes with others than IBD patients, most markedly active ones.

Following a re-call of the 5' RACE reads, TCRdb has one entry per CDR3 protein and lacks DNA. The record lists about 43,000 distinct CDR3 sequences, of which the ten most abundant hold about 4.9%. As for this clonotype: Its matching antigen is unknown.

This sequence originates from a human donor with ulcerative colitis or Crohn's disease, or a healthy co-twin of an affected twin (not recorded which). Sequencing used blood.

The CDR3 sequence is CASSRGAGLAANEQFF. The chain combines TRBV28 with TRBJ2-1; no DNA is available, so the TRBD2 call from TCRdb remains unchecked. Germline CDR1 and CDR2: MDHEN and SYDVKM. This CDR3 region has 16 residues. Looking up the rest from reference TRBV28 and TRBJ2-1 gives the full variable domain: DVKVTQSSRYLVKRTGEKVFLECVQDMDHENMFWYRQDPGLGLRLIYFSYDVKMKEKGDIPEGYSVSREKKERFSLILESASTNQTSMYLCASSRGAGLAANEQFFGPGTRLTVL.